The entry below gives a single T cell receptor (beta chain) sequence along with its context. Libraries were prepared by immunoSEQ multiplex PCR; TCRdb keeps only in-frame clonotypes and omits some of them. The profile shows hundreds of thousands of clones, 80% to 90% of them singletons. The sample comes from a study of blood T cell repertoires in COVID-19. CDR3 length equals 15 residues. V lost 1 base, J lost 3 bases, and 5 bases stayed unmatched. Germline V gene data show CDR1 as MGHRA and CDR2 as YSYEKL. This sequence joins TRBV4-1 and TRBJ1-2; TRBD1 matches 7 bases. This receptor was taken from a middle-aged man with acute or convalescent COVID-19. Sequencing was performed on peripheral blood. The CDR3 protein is CASSQVAGTDYGYTF. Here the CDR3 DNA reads TGCGCCAGCAGCCAAGTCGCCGGGACAGACTATGGCTACACCTTC.